The text below deals with one T cell receptor beta chain. There are a few counts of this clone. Its antigen is still unknown. No qualities accompany the bases; no much larger clone lies one base away. Other DNA sequences in this sample translate to the same CDR3. The data are from a study of beta chain features in type 1 diabetes (dated by TCRdb to 2017 to 2018). With regard to the full study: No differences in mean age, gender distribution, total cell number or subset yield were found between patients and healthy donors. Naive and central memory subsets were obtained from all 30 or so donors, but regulatory and stem cell-like memory subsets were isolated from only 8 patients and about eight healthy donors. A total of about 100 million sorted cells were examined across all samples, and RNA yield correlated strongly with the number of cells per subset. In the study, recently diagnosed type 1 diabetes patients and matched healthy donors were compared on the TCRB repertoires of their sorted circulating CD4+ T cell subsets. Results the study describes overall, beyond this receptor: Sequencing cDNA rather than genomic DNA could over-represent highly expressing activated cells, although activation and CD3 levels did not differ between groups. In all four CD4+ subsets, TCRB CDR3 length was moderately but significantly shorter in type 1 diabetes patients. At VDJ recombination sites, type 1 diabetes patients had fewer insertions and more deleted nucleotides, which implies abnormalities in thymic rearrangement. Only small numbers of individuals were included in the HLA sub-analyses, which left unresolved whether HLA type had any influence on TCRB rearrangement. Shorter templates might have been favored by PCR, but patient and control samples were amplified and corrected together, so both groups would have been affected equally by any skew. The naive, central memory and regulatory TCRB repertoires appeared to resemble one another more closely among patients than among healthy donors.

Each donor gave one peripheral blood draw, about 110 mL on average, collected into heparinised tubes. A BD FACSAria II and a panel including CD45RO, CCR7, CD25, CD127, CD95 and CD27 were used to sort naive, central memory, regulatory and stem cell-like memory CD4+ T cells. All sorted populations exceeded 95% purity. Right away, PBMCs were isolated by Lymphoprep density gradient centrifugation and were stained directly, with no culture step. Samples were stained and sorted in pairs, with one healthy donor and one patient per experiment, so that batch effects were minimized. All of the isolated RNA was reverse transcribed with the High Capacity cDNA Reverse Transcription Kit, so expressed TCRB transcripts were sequenced. Naive, central memory and regulatory T cell samples underwent deep immunoSEQ sequencing, averaging approximately 3.5 million total reads per sample. After sorted cells were lysed in RLT buffer, RNA was extracted with DNase-treated RNeasy Micro or Mini kits, with the choice depending on cell number. Each cell subset was processed separately to prevent cross-contamination, with patient and healthy donor samples processed together. TCRB sequences were amplified from cDNA with the immunoSEQ multiplex PCR, producing 87-bp fragments spanning the CDR3 region. Sequencing of the amplicons was done on the Illumina HiSeq platform. The paper's data handling went like this. PCR bias was computationally corrected using synthetic template baselines, reads within Hamming distance 2 were collapsed, and singletons that could not be merged were discarded. Reads were aligned against IMGT to assign V, D and J genes, CDR3 length and insertions or deletions at six rearrangement sites. Within each subset, clonotype counts were normalized to sorted cell number, and only after that were true diversity and Gini coefficients computed with the tcR R package. The overlap coefficient, calculated on TCRB nucleotide sequences, was used to measure repertoire sharing. Out-of-frame TCRB sequences from naive cells were analyzed as a proxy for the pre-selection repertoire. Entries here come from immuneACCESS through TCRdb and include only in-frame sequences with V and J called. Some clones fail to appear in such tables; in the studies checked, an unresolved V gene covers under half of the shortfall, and the cause of the remainder is unknown. The D gene and trimming were derived from the DNA, and the V and J assignments and clone size from that table. The sample yields hundreds of thousands of clones; 30% were counted once. More than 0.055% of the sample is held by the ten biggest clonotypes.

This sequence originates from a man aged 18 to 29 in good health. Material: naive CD4+ T cells from blood. Taken with the paper, the label for cell subset or site translates to: true naive CD4+ T cells.

For the CDR3, the sequence is CASSLGDRDQETQYF. The DNA is as follows: TGTGCCAGCAGCTTGGGGGACAGGGACCAAGAGACCCAGTACTTC. Recombination connected TRBV7-9 to TRBJ2-5; a stretch of 9 junction bases matches TRBD1. Unmatched junction bases come to 2, with V trimmed by 3 bases and J by 0 bases. The cysteine opens and the phenylalanine closes a CDR3 of 15 amino acids. The retained sequence is limited to the CDR3, 45 bases, with the frame set at the first base. CDR1 SEHNR and CDR2 FQNEAQ were looked up in the germline V gene (reference sequence).